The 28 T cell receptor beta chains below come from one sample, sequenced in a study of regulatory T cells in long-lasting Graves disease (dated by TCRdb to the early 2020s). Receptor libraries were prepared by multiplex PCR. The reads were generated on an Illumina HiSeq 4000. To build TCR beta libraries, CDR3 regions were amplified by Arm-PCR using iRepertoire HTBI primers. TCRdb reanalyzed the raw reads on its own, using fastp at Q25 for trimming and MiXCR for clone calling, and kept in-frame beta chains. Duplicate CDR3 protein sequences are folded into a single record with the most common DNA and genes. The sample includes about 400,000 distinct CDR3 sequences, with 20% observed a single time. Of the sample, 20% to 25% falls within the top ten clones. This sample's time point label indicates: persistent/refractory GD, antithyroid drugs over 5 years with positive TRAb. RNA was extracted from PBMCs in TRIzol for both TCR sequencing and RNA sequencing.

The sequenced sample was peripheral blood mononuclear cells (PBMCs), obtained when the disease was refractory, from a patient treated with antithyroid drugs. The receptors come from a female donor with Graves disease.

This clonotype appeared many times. The CDR3 bases are TGTGCCATCAGGGGAAGGCGGGACACCGGGGAGCTGTTTTTT. It translates to CAIRGRRDTGELFF. The chain carries TRBV10-3 and TRBJ2-2, with D possibly matching TRBD2 (5 bases). V dropped 6 bases and J dropped 3 bases, with 11 bases sitting between them. CDR3 length: 14 amino acids. Germline V CDR1 and CDR2: ENHRY, SYGVKD.

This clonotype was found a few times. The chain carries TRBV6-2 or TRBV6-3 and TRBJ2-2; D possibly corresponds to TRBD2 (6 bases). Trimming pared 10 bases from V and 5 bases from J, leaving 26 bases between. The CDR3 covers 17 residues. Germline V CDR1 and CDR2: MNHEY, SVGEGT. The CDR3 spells CATGGGPTGERTGELFF. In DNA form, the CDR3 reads TGTGCCACGGGCGGCGGGCCTACGGGAGAAAGGACCGGGGAGCTGTTTTTT.

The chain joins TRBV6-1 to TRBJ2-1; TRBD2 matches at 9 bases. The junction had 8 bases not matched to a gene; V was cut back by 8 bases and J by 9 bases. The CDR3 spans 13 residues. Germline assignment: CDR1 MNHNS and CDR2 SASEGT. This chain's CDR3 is CASQLAGMSEQFF. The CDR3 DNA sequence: TGTGCCAGCCAGCTAGCGGGAATGAGTGAGCAGTTCTTC.

The CDR3 sequence: CSARGGSYNEQFF. The CDR3 coding sequence is TGCAGTGCCAGGGGAGGGTCCTACAATGAGCAGTTCTTC. V usage is TRBV20-1 and J usage is TRBJ2-1; TRBD2 is a possible D gene (7 bases). Germline-derived CDR1 and CDR2 are DFQATT and SNEGSKA (reference sequence). CDR3 length: 13 residues. V lost 6 bases to trimming and J lost 1 base, with 10 bases between them.

The CDR3 protein is CASGPGTSETNTGELFF. For the CDR3, the DNA is TGTGCTAGTGGTCCTGGGACTAGCGAAACGAACACCGGGGAGCTGTTTTTT. This chain joins TRBV12-5 and TRBJ2-2; 10 bases match TRBD2. Per germline, CDR1 LGHNT and CDR2 FRNRAP. This CDR3 region has 17 residues. V shed 5 bases, J shed 0 bases, and the junction held 6 bases outside the gene matches.

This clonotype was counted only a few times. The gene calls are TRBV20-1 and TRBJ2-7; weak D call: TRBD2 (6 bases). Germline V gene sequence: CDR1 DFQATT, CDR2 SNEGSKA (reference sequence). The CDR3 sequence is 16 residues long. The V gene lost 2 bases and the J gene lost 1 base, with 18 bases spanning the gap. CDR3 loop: CSARPYIPGVSYEQYF. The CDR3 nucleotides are TGCAGTGCTAGACCCTACATACCGGGAGTATCCTACGAGCAGTACTTC.

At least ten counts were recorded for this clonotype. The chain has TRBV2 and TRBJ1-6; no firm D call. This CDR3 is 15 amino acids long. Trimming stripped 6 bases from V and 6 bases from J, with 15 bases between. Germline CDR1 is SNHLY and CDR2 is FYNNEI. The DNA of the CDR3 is TGTGCCAGCAGCCAGTCAGATCTCTTTAATTCACCCCTCCACTTT. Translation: CASSQSDLFNSPLHF.

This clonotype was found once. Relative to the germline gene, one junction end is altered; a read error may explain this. This CDR3 is CASTTGTGASVLTF. DNA of the CDR3: TGTGCCAGCACTACAGGGACCGGGGCCAGCGTCCTGACTTTC. The genes are TRBV6-1 and TRBJ2-6, with D maybe TRBD1 (6 bases). The germline V gene encodes CDR1 MNHNS and CDR2 SASEGT. The CDR3 is 14 residues long.

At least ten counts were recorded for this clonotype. CDR3 nucleotide sequence: TGTGCCAACACCCGAGGTGGCGGGAGGGCGGAAGAGCAGTACTTC. It codes for CANTRGGGRAEEQYF. This chain joins TRBV2 and TRBJ2-7, with 9 positions matching TRBD2. Trimming at V came to 10 bases and at J to 7 bases, leaving 17 bases not matched to a gene. The CDR3 sequence is 15 residues long. Germline-derived CDR1 and CDR2 are SNHLY and FYNNEI.

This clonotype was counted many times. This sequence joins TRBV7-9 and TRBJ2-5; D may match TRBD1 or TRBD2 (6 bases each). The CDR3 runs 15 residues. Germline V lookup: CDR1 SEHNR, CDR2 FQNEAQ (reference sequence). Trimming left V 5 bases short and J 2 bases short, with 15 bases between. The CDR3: CASSLDRRVQETQYF. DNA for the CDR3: TGTGCCAGCAGCCTTGACAGGAGGGTTCAAGAGACCCAGTACTTC.

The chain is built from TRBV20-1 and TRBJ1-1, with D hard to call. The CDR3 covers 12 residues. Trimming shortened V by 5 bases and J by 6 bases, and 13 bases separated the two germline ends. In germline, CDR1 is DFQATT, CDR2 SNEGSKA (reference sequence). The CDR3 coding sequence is TGCAGTGCTGATCCGCGTACAGCTGAAGCTTTCTTT. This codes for CSADPRTAEAFF.

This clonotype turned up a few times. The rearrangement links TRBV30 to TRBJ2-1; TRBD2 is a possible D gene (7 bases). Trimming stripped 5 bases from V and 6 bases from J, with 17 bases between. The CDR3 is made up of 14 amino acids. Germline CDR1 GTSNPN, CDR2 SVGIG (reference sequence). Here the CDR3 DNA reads TGTGCCTGGTTAAGGGGGAGGGTTACCAATGAGCAGTTCTTC. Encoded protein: CAWLRGRVTNEQFF.

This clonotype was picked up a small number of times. The CDR3 nucleotides are TGTGCCAGTAGTGTAACTAGCGGGACTAAAGAGACCCAGTACTTC. Translating it yields CASSVTSGTKETQYF. The chain links TRBV19 to TRBJ2-5; 10 bases agree with TRBD2. This CDR3 has 15 residues. Unmatched junction bases numbered 6, after V lost 5 bases and J lost 3 bases. The germline V gene encodes CDR1 LNHDA and CDR2 SQIVND (reference sequence).

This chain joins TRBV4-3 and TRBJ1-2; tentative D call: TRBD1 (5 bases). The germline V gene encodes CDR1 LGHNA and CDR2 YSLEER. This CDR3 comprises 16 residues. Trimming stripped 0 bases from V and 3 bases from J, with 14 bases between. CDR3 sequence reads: CASSQDGGTEYYGYTF. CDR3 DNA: TGCGCCAGCAGCCAAGACGGTGGGACCGAGTACTATGGCTACACCTTC.

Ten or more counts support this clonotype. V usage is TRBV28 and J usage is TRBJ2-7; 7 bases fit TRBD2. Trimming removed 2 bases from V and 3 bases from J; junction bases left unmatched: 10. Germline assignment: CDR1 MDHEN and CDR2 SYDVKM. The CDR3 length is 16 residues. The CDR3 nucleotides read TGTGCCAGCAGTTTAACCGACGGGGGACTATTCTACGAGCAGTACTTC. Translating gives CASSLTDGGLFYEQYF.

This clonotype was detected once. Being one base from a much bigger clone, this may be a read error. CDR3 in amino acids: CASTRSGVETQYF. CDR3 in DNA: TGTGCCAGCACCCGATCGGGGGTTGAGACCCAGTACTTC. The V and J genes are TRBV7-9 and TRBJ2-5; a possible D gene is TRBD2 (6 bases). The CDR3 consists of 13 residues. V dropped 7 bases and J dropped 5 bases, with 14 bases sitting between them. Germline CDR1 and CDR2: SEHNR and FQNEAQ (reference sequence).

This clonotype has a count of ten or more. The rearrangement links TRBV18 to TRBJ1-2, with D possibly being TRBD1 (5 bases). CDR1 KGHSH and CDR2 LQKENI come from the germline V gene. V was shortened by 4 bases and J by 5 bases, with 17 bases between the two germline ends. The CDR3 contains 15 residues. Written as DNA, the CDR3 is TGTGCCAGCTCACAGTCAGACAGCCCCAATTATGGCTACACCTTC. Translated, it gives CASSQSDSPNYGYTF.

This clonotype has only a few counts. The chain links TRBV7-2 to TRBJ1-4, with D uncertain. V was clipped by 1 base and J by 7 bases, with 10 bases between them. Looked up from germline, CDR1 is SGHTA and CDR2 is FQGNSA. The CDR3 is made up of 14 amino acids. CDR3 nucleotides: TGTGCCAGCAGCTTAGGGGGTATGAGTGAAAAACTGTTTTTT. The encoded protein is CASSLGGMSEKLFF. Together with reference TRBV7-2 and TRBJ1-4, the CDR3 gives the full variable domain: GAGVSQSPSNKVTEKGKDVELRCDPISGHTALYWYRQSLGQGLEFLIYFQGNSAPDKSGLPSDRFSAERTGGSVSTLTIQRTQQEDSAVYLCASSLGGMSEKLFFGSGTQLSVL.

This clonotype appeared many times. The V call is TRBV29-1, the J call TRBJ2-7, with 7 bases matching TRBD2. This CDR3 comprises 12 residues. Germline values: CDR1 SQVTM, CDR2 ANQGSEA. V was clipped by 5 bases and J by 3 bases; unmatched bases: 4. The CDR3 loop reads CSVSGGSYEQYF. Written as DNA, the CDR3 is TGCAGCGTTTCCGGCGGGAGCTACGAGCAGTACTTC.

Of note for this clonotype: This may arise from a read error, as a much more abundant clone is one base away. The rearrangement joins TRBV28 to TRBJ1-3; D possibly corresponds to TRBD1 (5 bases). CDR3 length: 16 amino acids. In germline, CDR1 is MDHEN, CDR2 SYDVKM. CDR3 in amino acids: CASSPSGRYSGNTVYF. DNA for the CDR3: TGTGCCAGCAGCCCATCGGGACGTTACTCTGGAAACACCGTATATTTT.

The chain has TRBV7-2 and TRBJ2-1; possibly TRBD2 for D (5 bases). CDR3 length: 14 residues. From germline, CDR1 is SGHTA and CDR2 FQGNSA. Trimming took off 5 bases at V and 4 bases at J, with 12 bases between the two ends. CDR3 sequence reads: CASSESGGYNEQFF. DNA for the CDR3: TGTGCCAGCAGCGAGAGCGGAGGATACAATGAGCAGTTCTTC.

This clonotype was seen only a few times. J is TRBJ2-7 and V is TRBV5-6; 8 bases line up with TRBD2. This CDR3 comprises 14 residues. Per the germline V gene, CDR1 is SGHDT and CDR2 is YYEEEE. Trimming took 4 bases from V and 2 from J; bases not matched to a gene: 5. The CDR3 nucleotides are TGTGCCAGCAGCCGGACTAGCCAAACCTACGAGCAGTACTTC. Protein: CASSRTSQTYEQYF.

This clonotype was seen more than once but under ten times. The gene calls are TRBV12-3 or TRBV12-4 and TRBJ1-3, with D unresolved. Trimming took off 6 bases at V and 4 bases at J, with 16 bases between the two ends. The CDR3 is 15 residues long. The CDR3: CASRPSGAGGNTIYF. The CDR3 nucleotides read TGTGCCAGCAGGCCAAGTGGAGCTGGCGGAAACACCATATATTTT.

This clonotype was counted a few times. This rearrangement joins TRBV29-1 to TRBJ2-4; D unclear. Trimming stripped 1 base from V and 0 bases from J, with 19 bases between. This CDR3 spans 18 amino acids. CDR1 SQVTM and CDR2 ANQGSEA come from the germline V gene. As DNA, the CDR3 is TGCAGCGTTGAAGTTTTGAGTCCAAACTTACTAGCCAAAAACATTCAGTACTTC. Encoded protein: CSVEVLSPNLLAKNIQYF.

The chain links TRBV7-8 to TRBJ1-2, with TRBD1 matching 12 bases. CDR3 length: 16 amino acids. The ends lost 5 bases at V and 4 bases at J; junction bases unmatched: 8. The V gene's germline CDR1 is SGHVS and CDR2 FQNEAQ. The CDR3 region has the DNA TGTGCCAGCAGCGCCCGGGACAGGGGGCGCGGCTATGGCTACACCTTC. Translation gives CASSARDRGRGYGYTF.

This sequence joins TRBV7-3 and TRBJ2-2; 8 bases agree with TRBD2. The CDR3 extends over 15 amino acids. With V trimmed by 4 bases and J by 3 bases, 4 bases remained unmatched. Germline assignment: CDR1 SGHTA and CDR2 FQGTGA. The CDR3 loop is CASSYSGSYTGELFF. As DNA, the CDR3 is TGTGCCAGCAGCTACAGCGGGAGTTACACCGGGGAGCTGTTTTTT. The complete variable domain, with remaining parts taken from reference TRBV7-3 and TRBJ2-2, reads GAGVSQTPSNKVTEKGKYVELRCDPISGHTALYWYRQSLGQGPEFLIYFQGTGAADDSGLPNDRFFAVRPEGSVSTLKIQRTERGDSAVYLCASSYSGSYTGELFFGEGSRLTVL.

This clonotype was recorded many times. The DNA of the CDR3 is TGTGCCTGGAGCAGATCCGGGACGTATTCACCCCTCCACTTT. Translation: CAWSRSGTYSPLHF. This rearrangement joins TRBV30 to TRBJ1-6; D perhaps matches TRBD1 (5 bases). Per germline, CDR1 GTSNPN and CDR2 SVGIG (reference sequence). This CDR3 has 14 residues. Trimming removed 3 bases from V and 8 bases from J, with 14 bases in between.

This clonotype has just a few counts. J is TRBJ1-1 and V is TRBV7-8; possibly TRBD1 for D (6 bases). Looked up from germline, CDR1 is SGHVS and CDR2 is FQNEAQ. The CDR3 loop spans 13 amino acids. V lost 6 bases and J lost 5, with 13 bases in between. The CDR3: CASRKQGTTEAFF. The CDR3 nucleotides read TGTGCCAGCAGGAAACAGGGAACAACTGAAGCTTTCTTT. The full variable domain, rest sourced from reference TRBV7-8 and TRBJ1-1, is GAGVSQSPRYKVAKRGQDVALRCDPISGHVSLFWYQQALGQGPEFLTYFQNEAQLDKSGLPSDRFFAERPEGSVSTLKIQRTQQEDSAVYLCASRKQGTTEAFFGQGTRLTVV.